The rows below give T cell receptor beta chains drawn from one sample of a study of control samples from healthy donors and cancer patients. Method: immunoSEQ multiplex PCR; TCRdb's copy keeps in-frame clones and lacks some. The sample shows over 150,000 clones, around 95% of them seen only once. The sequenced sample was blood. The receptors were sampled from a man aged 35-49 years in good health. Each CDR3 is given with its conserved first and last residue. Each record gives: V gene, clone size, D gene, J gene, CDR3 protein, CDR3 DNA. A D gene is named only where the DNA matches it firmly. The listing skips clone size in some rows; elsewhere it reads once, few, many or a size class.

>TRBV2|-|TRBD1|TRBJ2-1
CASRWGQGDNEQFF
TGTGCCAGCCGCTGGGGACAGGGGGACAATGAGCAGTTCTTC
>TRBV24-1|-|-|TRBJ2-3
CATSGERGGLTDTQYF
TGTGCCACCAGTGGGGAGAGGGGGGGCCTGACAGATACGCAGTATTTT
>TRBV10-3|-|TRBD2|TRBJ2-1
CAISAGGISYNEQFF
TGTGCCATCAGTGCGGGGGGTATCTCCTACAATGAGCAGTTCTTC
>TRBV6-4|-|-|TRBJ2-7
CASSDFPGYEQYF
TGTGCCAGCAGTGACTTCCCAGGCTACGAGCAGTACTTC
>TRBV25-1|-|-|TRBJ1-1
CASSVAGVNTEAFF
TGTGCCAGCAGTGTGGCAGGGGTCAACACTGAAGCTTTCTTT
>TRBV19|-|TRBD1|TRBJ1-1
CASSIDKRQGRSFTEAFF
TGTGCCAGTAGTATAGATAAGAGACAGGGACGCTCCTTCACTGAAGCTTTCTTT
>TRBV9|-|TRBD1|TRBJ1-1
CASSVEVGDSQAFF
TGTGCCAGCAGCGTAGAAGTAGGGGACAGCCAAGCTTTCTTT
>TRBV19|-|-|TRBJ1-1
CASSNLFGVGTEAFF
TGTGCCAGTAGTAACCTCTTTGGGGTTGGAACTGAAGCTTTCTTT
>TRBV2|-|TRBD1|TRBJ1-1
CASSTGAVNTEAFF
TGTGCCAGCAGTACAGGGGCCGTGAACACTGAAGCTTTCTTT
>TRBV12-3/TRBV12-4|-|-|TRBJ2-3
CASSQNIDTQYF
TGTGCCAGCAGCCAAAATATTGATACGCAGTATTTT
>TRBV24-1|-|-|TRBJ1-5
CATSDRHNQPQHF
TGTGCCACCTCCGACAGGCACAATCAGCCCCAGCATTTT
>TRBV6-6|-|TRBD1|TRBJ1-6
CATRPGTGNSPLHF
TGTGCCACCCGGCCGGGGACAGGGAATTCACCCCTCCACTTT
>TRBV6-5|-|-|TRBJ1-1
CASSYSRGNTEAFF
TGTGCCAGCAGTTATAGCCGGGGGAACACTGAAGCTTTCTTT
>TRBV14|-|-|TRBJ2-5
CASSQSRSAVQETQYF
TGTGCCAGCAGCCAAAGCCGGTCGGCGGTCCAAGAGACCCAGTACTTC
>TRBV7-2|once|TRBD1|TRBJ1-2
CASSRTGEPYGYTF
TGTGCCAGCAGCCGGACAGGAGAACCCTATGGCTACACCTTC
>TRBV6-1|-|-|TRBJ1-2
CASSEWPEQLYYGYTF
TGTGCCAGCAGTGAATGGCCAGAACAGCTCTATTATGGCTACACCTTC
>TRBV30|-|-|TRBJ1-5
CAWSGQGGQPQHF
TGTGCCTGGAGTGGGCAAGGGGGACAGCCCCAGCATTTT